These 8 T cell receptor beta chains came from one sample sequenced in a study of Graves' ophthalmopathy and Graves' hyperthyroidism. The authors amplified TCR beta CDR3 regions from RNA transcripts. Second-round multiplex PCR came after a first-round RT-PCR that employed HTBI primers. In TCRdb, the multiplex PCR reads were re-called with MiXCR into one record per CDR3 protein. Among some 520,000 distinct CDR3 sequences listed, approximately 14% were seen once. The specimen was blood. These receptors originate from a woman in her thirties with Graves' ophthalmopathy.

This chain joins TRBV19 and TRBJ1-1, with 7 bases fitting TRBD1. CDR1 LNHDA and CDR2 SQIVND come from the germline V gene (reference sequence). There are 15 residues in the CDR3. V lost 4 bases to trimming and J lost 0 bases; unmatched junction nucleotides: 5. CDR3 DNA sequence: TGTGCCAGTAGTACCTCGACAGGGTTGAACACTGAAGCTTTCTTT. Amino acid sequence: CASSTSTGLNTEAFF.

The CDR3 DNA sequence: TGTGCCAGCTCACCACTATCACAGTCTGGAAACACCATATATTTT. The encoded protein is CASSPLSQSGNTIYF. The chain has TRBV18 and TRBJ1-3; D remains unclear. The germline V gene has CDR1 KGHSH and CDR2 LQKENI. V was clipped by 1 base and J by 1 base, with 8 bases between them. This CDR3 has 15 residues.

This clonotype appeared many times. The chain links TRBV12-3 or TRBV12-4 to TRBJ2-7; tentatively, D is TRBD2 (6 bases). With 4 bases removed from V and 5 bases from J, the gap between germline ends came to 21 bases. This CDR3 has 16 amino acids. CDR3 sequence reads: CASSYEGTYRLHEQYF. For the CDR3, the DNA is TGTGCCAGCAGTTACGAAGGGACTTATAGACTCCACGAGCAGTACTTC.

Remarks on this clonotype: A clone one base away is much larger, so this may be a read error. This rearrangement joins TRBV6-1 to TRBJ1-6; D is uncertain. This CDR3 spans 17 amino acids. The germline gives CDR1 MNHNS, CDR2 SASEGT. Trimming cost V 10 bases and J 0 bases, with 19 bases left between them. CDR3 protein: CANTMDLGSSYNSPLHF. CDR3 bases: TGTGCCAACACTATGGATCTTGGGAGCTCCTATAATTCACCCCTCCACTTT.

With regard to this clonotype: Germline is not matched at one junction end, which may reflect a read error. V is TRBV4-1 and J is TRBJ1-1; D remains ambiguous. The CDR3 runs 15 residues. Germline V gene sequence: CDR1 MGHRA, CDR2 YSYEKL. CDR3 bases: TGCGCCAGCATCCAATCCCTCACGATGAACACTGAAGCTTTCTTT. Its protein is CASIQSLTMNTEAFF.

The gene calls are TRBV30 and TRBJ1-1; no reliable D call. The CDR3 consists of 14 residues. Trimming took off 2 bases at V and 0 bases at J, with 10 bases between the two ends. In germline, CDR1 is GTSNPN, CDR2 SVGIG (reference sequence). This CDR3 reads CAWSKGALNTEAFF. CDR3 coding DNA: TGTGCCTGGAGTAAAGGAGCTTTGAACACTGAAGCTTTCTTT.

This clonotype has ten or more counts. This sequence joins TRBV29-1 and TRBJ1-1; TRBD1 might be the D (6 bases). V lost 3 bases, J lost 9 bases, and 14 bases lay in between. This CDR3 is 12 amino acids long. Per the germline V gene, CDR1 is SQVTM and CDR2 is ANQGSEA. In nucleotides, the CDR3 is TGCAGCGTTGAGGGAGGGACAAAACAAGCTTTCTTT. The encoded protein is CSVEGGTKQAFF. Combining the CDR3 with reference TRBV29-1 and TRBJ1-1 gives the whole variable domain SAVISQKPSRDICQRGTSLTIQCQVDSQVTMMFWYRQQPGQSLTLIATANQGSEATYESGFVIDKFPISRPNLTFSTLTVSNMSPEDSSIYLCSVEGGTKQAFFGQGTRLTVV.

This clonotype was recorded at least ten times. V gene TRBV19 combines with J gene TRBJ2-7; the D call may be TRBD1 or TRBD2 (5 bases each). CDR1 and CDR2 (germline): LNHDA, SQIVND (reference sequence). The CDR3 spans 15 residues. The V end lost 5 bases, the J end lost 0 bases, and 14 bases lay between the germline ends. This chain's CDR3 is CASSLQGATSYEQYF. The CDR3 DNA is TGTGCCAGTAGTCTTCAGGGAGCCACCTCCTACGAGCAGTACTTC.